This is a list of T cell receptor beta chains from one sample in a study of blood T cell repertoires in COVID-19. The table came from immunoSEQ multiplex PCR; TCRdb's copy has only in-frame clones and leaves some out. Of 100,000 to 150,000 clones listed, about 88% are singletons. Sequenced: peripheral blood. These receptors were obtained from a woman aged 80 or over with acute or convalescent COVID-19. CDR3s include the opening cysteine and the closing phenylalanine or tryptophan. Each record gives: clone size, D gene, J gene, V gene, CDR3 DNA, CDR3 protein. D genes are given only for firm matches. Some rows have no size entry. The others give once, few or many, or a class for an expanded clone.

abundance: -
d_gene: -
j_gene: TRBJ1-5
v_gene: TRBV15
CDR3nt: TGTGCCACCAGCAAGAGAGGGCAGACGCGGCAGCCCCAGCATTTT
CDR3aa: CATSKRGQTRQPQHF

abundance: -
d_gene: TRBD1
j_gene: TRBJ1-1
v_gene: TRBV2
CDR3nt: TGTGCCAGCACATCGACAGGGCGTGAAGCTTTCTTT
CDR3aa: CASTSTGREAFF

abundance: -
d_gene: TRBD2
j_gene: TRBJ2-1
v_gene: TRBV13
CDR3nt: TGTGCCAGCAGCCGGTGGACTAGGGAGAATGAGCAGTTCTTC
CDR3aa: CASSRWTRENEQFF

abundance: -
d_gene: -
j_gene: TRBJ2-1
v_gene: TRBV7-9
CDR3nt: TGTGCCAGCAGCGACCTAGGGGGGGGGCCCGGTGAGCAGTTCTTC
CDR3aa: CASSDLGGGPGEQFF

abundance: -
d_gene: -
j_gene: TRBJ2-7
v_gene: TRBV7-2
CDR3nt: TGTGCCAGCAGCGTGGGTCGGGCGGAGAGGGTGCCCTACGAGCAGTACTTC
CDR3aa: CASSVGRAERVPYEQYF

abundance: -
d_gene: -
j_gene: TRBJ2-3
v_gene: TRBV27
CDR3nt: TGTGCCAGCAGTTTATCTAGCAGGGGGACTTTTGATACGCAGTATTTT
CDR3aa: CASSLSSRGTFDTQYF

abundance: -
d_gene: -
j_gene: TRBJ2-2
v_gene: TRBV2
CDR3nt: TGTGCCAGCAGTCCGGTCCCCGGGGAGCTGTTTTTT
CDR3aa: CASSPVPGELFF

abundance: -
d_gene: -
j_gene: TRBJ1-4
v_gene: TRBV15
CDR3nt: TGTGCCACCAGCAGTGCCCTAGGCGGGGGGCGAAATGAAAAACTGTTTTTT
CDR3aa: CATSSALGGGRNEKLFF

abundance: -
d_gene: TRBD1
j_gene: TRBJ1-5
v_gene: TRBV6-5
CDR3nt: TGTGCCAGCAGCCGGACAGGGGGCGGTCAGCCCCAGCATTTT
CDR3aa: CASSRTGGGQPQHF

abundance: -
d_gene: -
j_gene: TRBJ2-3
v_gene: TRBV18
CDR3nt: TGTGCCAGCTCACCAAGAGGCACAGATACGCAGTATTTT
CDR3aa: CASSPRGTDTQYF

abundance: few
d_gene: TRBD1
j_gene: TRBJ1-3
v_gene: TRBV18
CDR3nt: TGTGCCAGCTCACCCGGACAGGATAGAAACACCATATATTTT
CDR3aa: CASSPGQDRNTIYF

abundance: -
d_gene: -
j_gene: TRBJ2-3
v_gene: TRBV12-3/TRBV12-4
CDR3nt: TGTGCCAGCAGTCTAAGCACAGATACGCAGTATTTT
CDR3aa: CASSLSTDTQYF

abundance: -
d_gene: TRBD1
j_gene: TRBJ1-2
v_gene: TRBV5-1
CDR3nt: TGCGCCAGCAGCGATACAGGGGACGGCTACACCTTC
CDR3aa: CASSDTGDGYTF

abundance: once
d_gene: TRBD1
j_gene: TRBJ1-2
v_gene: TRBV4-1
CDR3nt: TGCGCCAGCAGCCAAGATCCCGGGACAGGAGACTATGGCTACACCTTC
CDR3aa: CASSQDPGTGDYGYTF

abundance: -
d_gene: TRBD1
j_gene: TRBJ1-2
v_gene: TRBV11-2
CDR3nt: TGTGCCAGCAGCTCCCGGGCGACAGGGGACTATGGCTACACCTTC
CDR3aa: CASSSRATGDYGYTF

abundance: -
d_gene: -
j_gene: TRBJ2-7
v_gene: TRBV6-2/TRBV6-3
CDR3nt: TGTGCCAGCAGTTCCGGAGGGCTGCCCCCCTACGAGCAGTACTTC
CDR3aa: CASSSGGLPPYEQYF

abundance: -
d_gene: -
j_gene: TRBJ2-7
v_gene: TRBV21-1
CDR3nt: TGTGCCAGCAGCAAAGAGGACAGGGACCTAATGCGGGGGAAATCCTACGAGCAGTACTTC
CDR3aa: CASSKEDRDLMRGKSYEQYF

abundance: once
d_gene: TRBD1
j_gene: TRBJ1-4
v_gene: TRBV6-5
CDR3nt: TGTGCCAGCAGTTACGGGGGACAGGGCCCTGAAAAACTGTTTTTT
CDR3aa: CASSYGGQGPEKLFF

abundance: -
d_gene: -
j_gene: TRBJ1-5
v_gene: TRBV19
CDR3nt: TGTGCCAGTAGTATGGCTCGGGGACAGCCCCAGCATTTT
CDR3aa: CASSMARGQPQHF

abundance: -
d_gene: -
j_gene: TRBJ2-6
v_gene: TRBV4-3
CDR3nt: TGCGCCAGCAGCCTCAGGCTCTCTGGGGCCAACGTCCTGACTTTC
CDR3aa: CASSLRLSGANVLTF

abundance: once
d_gene: TRBD2
j_gene: TRBJ2-7
v_gene: TRBV5-4
CDR3nt: TGTGCCAGCAGCCCGGGGACTAGCCAAGAGTACTTC
CDR3aa: CASSPGTSQEYF

abundance: -
d_gene: -
j_gene: TRBJ1-1
v_gene: TRBV18
CDR3nt: TGTGCCAGCTCGCCACGCAGGGCGAGCACTGAAGCTTTCTTT
CDR3aa: CASSPRRASTEAFF

abundance: -
d_gene: -
j_gene: TRBJ1-5
v_gene: TRBV19
CDR3nt: TGTGCCAGTAGTGGGAGTTCAAGCCAGCCCCAGCATTTT
CDR3aa: CASSGSSSQPQHF

abundance: few
d_gene: TRBD2
j_gene: TRBJ2-1
v_gene: TRBV11-2
CDR3nt: TGTGCCAGCAGCCCCAGTTCCGGGAGGGCCCTCGTTCGAAATGAGCAGTTCTTC
CDR3aa: CASSPSSGRALVRNEQFF

abundance: -
d_gene: TRBD1
j_gene: TRBJ2-7
v_gene: TRBV15
CDR3nt: TGTGCCACCAGCGAGGGACAGCTATACGAGCAGTACTTC
CDR3aa: CATSEGQLYEQYF

abundance: -
d_gene: TRBD2
j_gene: TRBJ2-5
v_gene: TRBV9
CDR3nt: TGTGCCAGCAGCCTAGCGGACTACGGGGAGACCCAGTACTTC
CDR3aa: CASSLADYGETQYF

abundance: -
d_gene: -
j_gene: TRBJ1-2
v_gene: TRBV29-1
CDR3nt: TGCAGCGTTGAAGATCAACCAGGGTCTGGCTACACCTTC
CDR3aa: CSVEDQPGSGYTF

abundance: -
d_gene: TRBD1
j_gene: TRBJ1-6
v_gene: TRBV4-3
CDR3nt: TGCGCCAGCAGCCGGAAAACCGGGACAGGGGCTAGCTCCTATAATTCACCCCTCCACTTT
CDR3aa: CASSRKTGTGASSYNSPLHF

abundance: -
d_gene: -
j_gene: TRBJ1-5
v_gene: TRBV7-8
CDR3nt: TGTGCCAGCAGCTTAGGTGGAGTCGATCAGCCCCAGCATTTT
CDR3aa: CASSLGGVDQPQHF

abundance: -
d_gene: TRBD2
j_gene: TRBJ2-5
v_gene: TRBV9
CDR3nt: TGTGCCAGCAGCCCTACTAGCGGACAAGAGACCCAGTACTTC
CDR3aa: CASSPTSGQETQYF

abundance: once
d_gene: -
j_gene: TRBJ2-5
v_gene: TRBV7-2
CDR3nt: TGTGCCAGCAGCGCGGCAGGGGTAGGAGAGACCCAGTACTTC
CDR3aa: CASSAAGVGETQYF

abundance: few
d_gene: -
j_gene: TRBJ1-6
v_gene: TRBV2
CDR3nt: TGTGCCAGCGGGGCTACGGATAATTCACCCCTCCACTTT
CDR3aa: CASGATDNSPLHF

abundance: -
d_gene: TRBD1
j_gene: TRBJ1-3
v_gene: TRBV3-1/TRBV3-2
CDR3nt: TGTGCCAGCAGCCAAGGAGCTAGGACAGGGGGACCTGGAAACACCATATATTTT
CDR3aa: CASSQGARTGGPGNTIYF